Presented here are 25 T cell receptor beta chains from one specimen sequenced in a study of blood T cell repertoires in COVID-19. The repertoire was sequenced with immunoSEQ multiplex PCR; TCRdb's copy has only in-frame clones and lacks some. The sample yields about 21,000 clones, around 89% seen once. Input material: peripheral blood. Receptors were obtained from a man between 65 and 85 years old with active COVID-19.

V is TRBV5-1 and J is TRBJ1-5, with 7 bases aligning to TRBD1. The V gene end was trimmed by 4 bases and the J gene end by 6 bases; junction bases not matched to a gene: 10. The CDR3 spans 15 residues. CDR1 is SGHRS and CDR2 is YFSETQ in the germline V gene. CDR3 region: CASSPGGQGGQPQHF. The DNA of the CDR3 is TGCGCCAGCAGCCCGGGTGGTCAGGGGGGTCAGCCCCAGCATTTT. The full variable domain, its missing parts supplied by reference TRBV5-1 and TRBJ1-5, is KAGVTQTPRYLIKTRGQQVTLSCSPISGHRSVSWYQQTPGQGLQFLFEYFSETQRNKGNFPGRFSGRQFSNSRSEMNVSTLELGDSALYLCASSPGGQGGQPQHFGDGTRLSIL.

The chain's CDR3 is CATSVSSAGSGANVLTF. The CDR3 coding sequence is TGTGCCACCAGCGTATCTAGCGCCGGCTCTGGGGCCAACGTCCTGACTTTC. The chain carries TRBV15 and TRBJ2-6, with D perhaps TRBD2 (6 bases). The CDR3 extends over 17 amino acids. The V end lost 5 bases, the J end lost 0 bases, and 14 bases lay between the germline ends. Germline CDR1 reads LNHNV; CDR2 reads YYDKDF (reference sequence).

The chain combines TRBV5-1 with TRBJ1-6; unclear D gene. Germline CDR1 reads SGHRS; CDR2 reads YFSETQ. This CDR3 has 15 residues. V shed 4 bases and J shed 9 bases, with 17 bases lying between them. CDR3 nucleotides: TGCGCCAGCAGCCCACAAACCACTAATCGTTCACCCCTCCACTTT. Protein: CASSPQTTNRSPLHF.

The V call is TRBV11-3, the J call TRBJ2-2; D gene unclear. The CDR3 is 15 amino acids. V was cut by 5 bases and J by 4 bases, with 14 bases left in between. Germline CDR1 is SGHNT and CDR2 is YENEEA. This chain's CDR3 is CASSPRSVITGELFF. As DNA, the CDR3 is TGTGCCAGCAGCCCCCGGTCGGTCATCACCGGGGAGCTGTTTTTT.

This clone is a singleton in its sample. The chain carries TRBV7-3 and TRBJ1-2; D gene ambiguous. V shed 1 base and J shed 3 bases, with 9 bases lying between them. Germline-derived CDR1 and CDR2 are SGHTA and FQGTGA. CDR3 length equals 14 residues. In DNA form, the CDR3 reads TGTGCCAGCAGCTTAAACAGCGGCGACTATGGCTACACCTTC. As protein: CASSLNSGDYGYTF.

The gene calls are TRBV12-3 or TRBV12-4 and TRBJ1-1, with no clear D. Trimming pared 7 bases from V and 6 bases from J, leaving 12 bases between. The CDR3 has 12 amino acids. The CDR3 protein is CASTLGLSEAFF. Written as DNA, the CDR3 is TGTGCCAGCACCCTAGGACTCTCTGAAGCTTTCTTT.

This clone was detected only once. V usage is TRBV6-5 and J usage is TRBJ1-4, with no clear D. The germline V gene encodes CDR1 MNHEY and CDR2 SVGAGI. V lost 0 bases and J lost 2, with 10 bases in between. The CDR3 is 16 amino acids. In DNA form, the CDR3 reads TGTGCCAGCAGTTACTCCTCAAGCAGGACTAATGAAAAACTGTTTTTT. Translation: CASSYSSSRTNEKLFF.

The chain is built from TRBV4-1 and TRBJ1-2, with D hard to call. Germline V gene sequence: CDR1 MGHRA, CDR2 YSYEKL. V lost 1 base to trimming and J lost 2 bases, with 11 bases between them. This CDR3 is 15 amino acids long. This CDR3 is CASSQVATSNYGYTF. The CDR3 DNA reads as TGCGCCAGCAGCCAAGTCGCGACAAGCAACTATGGCTACACCTTC.

This clone was seen once. This chain connects TRBV5-1 to TRBJ2-7; 13 positions match TRBD2. In germline, CDR1 is SGHRS, CDR2 YFSETQ. The CDR3 totals 21 residues. Trimming took 1 base from V and 2 from J; bases not matched to a gene: 18. The CDR3 nucleotides read TGCGCCAGCAGCTTGCGGTCGACAGGTCCCGGGACTAGCGGGGTAACCTACGAGCAGTACTTC. Protein: CASSLRSTGPGTSGVTYEQYF.

The chain is built from TRBV5-1 and TRBJ1-4; D is possibly TRBD1 (6 bases). The CDR3 runs to 15 residues. Germline CDR1 and CDR2: SGHRS and YFSETQ. The ends were cut back, 0 bases at V and 4 bases at J, with 10 bases in the middle. CDR3 residues: CASSLGGQSNEKLFF. For the CDR3, the DNA is TGCGCCAGCAGCTTGGGCGGACAGAGTAATGAAAAACTGTTTTTT.

The chain recombines TRBV19 with TRBJ1-2; perhaps TRBD1 as D (5 bases). This CDR3 is 14 amino acids long. Germline V gives CDR1 LNHDA, CDR2 SQIVND (reference sequence). The V end lost 6 bases, the J end lost 4 bases, and 15 bases lay between the germline ends. DNA of the CDR3: TGTGCCAGTAGCCTGGGGACTTCCAGCTATGGCTACACCTTC. Its translation: CASSLGTSSYGYTF.

In DNA form, the CDR3 reads TGTGCCTGGACTCTCGGCTCCTACGAGCAGTACTTC. Translated: CAWTLGSYEQYF. The chain carries TRBV30 and TRBJ2-7; D is unresolved. The V end lost 4 bases, the J end lost 0 bases, and 7 bases lay between the germline ends. Germline CDR1 GTSNPN, CDR2 SVGIG (reference sequence). CDR3 size: 12 residues.

This chain links TRBV2 with TRBJ2-7; D perhaps matches TRBD2 (6 bases). There are 15 residues in the CDR3. The germline CDR1 and CDR2 sequences are SNHLY and FYNNEI. V lost 2 bases to trimming and J lost 0 bases, with 11 bases between them. The CDR3 spells CASSERSGSSYEQYF. The CDR3, as DNA: TGTGCCAGCAGTGAACGTAGCGGCAGCTCCTACGAGCAGTACTTC.

The chain carries TRBV10-3 and TRBJ2-7, with 7 bases that match TRBD1. Germline CDR1 and CDR2: ENHRY and SYGVKD. V lost 3 bases, J lost 0 bases, and 5 bases stayed unmatched. The CDR3 length is 15 residues. Here the CDR3 reads CAISERDRLSYEQYF. The CDR3 DNA reads TGTGCCATCAGTGAAAGGGACAGACTCTCCTACGAGCAGTACTTC.

This clone was detected once. V and J are TRBV19 and TRBJ1-1; possibly TRBD1 for D (5 bases). Per germline, CDR1 LNHDA and CDR2 SQIVND (reference sequence). Trimming shortened V by 4 bases and J by 6 bases, and 9 bases separated the two germline ends. This CDR3 comprises 12 residues. The CDR3: CASSRAGSEAFF. CDR3 nucleotides: TGTGCCAGTAGTAGGGCAGGGTCTGAAGCTTTCTTT. Combining the CDR3 with reference TRBV19 and TRBJ1-1 gives the whole variable domain DGGITQSPKYLFRKEGQNVTLSCEQNLNHDAMYWYRQDPGQGLRLIYYSQIVNDFQKGDIAEGYSVSREKKESFPLTVTSAQKNPTAFYLCASSRAGSEAFFGQGTRLTVV.

The J gene is TRBJ2-2, the V gene TRBV7-2, with D uncertain. The germline CDR1 and CDR2 sequences are SGHTA and FQGNSA. V shed 1 base and J shed 2 bases, with 5 bases lying between them. This CDR3 contains 14 residues. CDR3 in amino acids: CASSLGQNTGELFF. The CDR3 nucleotides are TGTGCCAGCAGCTTAGGACAAAACACCGGGGAGCTGTTTTTT.

This chain uses TRBV12-3 or TRBV12-4 with TRBJ1-2; 8 bases fit TRBD1. The V gene end was trimmed by 10 bases and the J gene end by 6 bases; junction bases not matched to a gene: 4. This CDR3 has 11 amino acids. This CDR3 is CATRTGHGYTF. CDR3 DNA: TGTGCCACCAGGACAGGGCATGGCTACACCTTC.

This chain connects TRBV19 to TRBJ2-1, with 9 positions matching TRBD2. The CDR3 contains 16 residues. V was pared by 1 base and J by 3 bases, with 4 bases of the junction left unmatched. Germline V CDR1 and CDR2: LNHDA, SQIVND (reference sequence). The CDR3 region has the DNA TGTGCCAGTAGTATAGCTAGCGGGGTTCTCTACAATGAGCAGTTCTTC. Translation gives CASSIASGVLYNEQFF.

The chain combines TRBV28 with TRBJ1-2; D not resolved. The V and J ends lost 10 bases and 5 bases respectively, with 11 bases between them. This CDR3 region has 11 residues. Germline values: CDR1 MDHEN, CDR2 SYDVKM. CDR3 residues: CATRTGYGYTF. DNA for the CDR3: TGTGCCACCAGGACGGGTTATGGCTACACCTTC.

CDR3 nucleotides: TGTGCCAGCAGCCAACTCCCCGCCGGGACAGGGCTCTCACCCCTCCACTTT. It specifies CASSQLPAGTGLSPLHF. The chain is built from TRBV3-1 (or the pseudogene TRBV3-2) and TRBJ1-6, with 9 bases aligning to TRBD1. The CDR3 covers 17 residues. J gave up 10 bases and V 2 bases, and 12 bases lay outside the gene matches. CDR1 is LGHDT and CDR2 is YNNKEL in the germline V gene (reference sequence).

The chain carries TRBV9 and TRBJ2-3; maybe TRBD2 (5 bases). Trimming took off 3 bases at V and 2 bases at J, with 13 bases between the two ends. From germline, CDR1 is SGDLS and CDR2 YYNGEE. The CDR3 spans 15 residues. The CDR3 sequence: CASSAGERATDTQYF. The CDR3 DNA reads as TGTGCCAGCAGCGCCGGGGAACGGGCCACAGATACGCAGTATTTT.

The chain combines TRBV12-3 or TRBV12-4 with TRBJ1-2; no clear D gene. The CDR3 contains 13 residues. Trimming took off 2 bases at V and 8 bases at J, with 12 bases between the two ends. CDR3 amino acids: CASSLSQIRGYTF. CDR3 coding DNA: TGTGCCAGCAGTTTATCACAGATTCGGGGCTACACCTTC.

J is TRBJ2-7 and V is TRBV20-1; D is possibly TRBD2 (6 bases). The V gene lost 0 bases and the J gene lost 11 bases, with 11 bases spanning the gap. The CDR3 covers 11 residues. Germline V CDR1 and CDR2: DFQATT, SNEGSKA (reference sequence). CDR3 coding DNA: TGCAGTGCTAGAGATGGGAGGAACGAGTACTTC. Protein product: CSARDGRNEYF.

V gene TRBV29-1 combines with J gene TRBJ2-3, with no clear D. Germline V gene sequence: CDR1 SQVTM, CDR2 ANQGSEA. V was trimmed by 4 bases and J by 6 bases, leaving 8 bases between them. This CDR3 contains 11 residues. CDR3 in amino acids: CSVGVQDTQYF. As DNA, the CDR3 is TGCAGCGTTGGCGTACAGGATACGCAGTATTTT.

This chain uses TRBV19 with TRBJ2-5; D is perhaps TRBD2 (5 bases). CDR1 LNHDA and CDR2 SQIVND come from the germline V gene (reference sequence). CDR3 length: 14 residues. The germline V and J ends were trimmed by 3 bases and 5 bases, with 13 bases remaining between them. The CDR3 reads CASSMSSGWETQYF. The CDR3 nucleotides read TGTGCCAGTAGTATGTCGTCGGGGTGGGAGACCCAGTACTTC.